This T cell receptor (beta chain) was captured in a study of radiotherapy plus CTLA-4 blockade in lung cancer. Study context: Among enrolled patients, roughly 20% responded and about 30% achieved disease control.

This CDR3 has 14 residues. Germline V gives CDR1 MDHEN, CDR2 SYDVKM. Patients had chemo-refractory metastatic non-small-cell lung cancer and received focal radiation plus CTLA-4 blockade that used ipilimumab. Produced via immunoSEQ multiplex PCR; TCRdb's table is partial and in-frame only. The table records approximately 57,000 clones, 70% to 85% of them present only once. As concerns this clone: An end of the junction does not agree with germline; a read error may underlie this.

This clonotype was sampled from a human donor with non-small cell lung cancer whose response to radiotherapy plus ipilimumab could not be evaluated. The sequencing used peripheral blood, collected from a patient treated with radiotherapy plus ipilimumab. This chain joins TRBV28 and TRBJ2-7; a weak D match, TRBD2 (9 bases). DNA for the CDR3: TGTGCCAGCAGTTTAAGCCAGGGGGCAGCGGGAGGCCACTTC. This gives the protein CASSLSQGAAGGHF.